This T cell receptor beta chain was obtained from a study of cytomegalovirus exposure and HLA in healthy donors. V lost 4 bases, J lost 3 bases, and 10 bases lay in between. This CDR3 has 13 amino acids. CDR1 and CDR2 (germline): SEHNR, FQNEAQ (reference sequence). This clone was detected a few times. Primers included in the PCR were 60 Vbeta and 13 Jbeta primers. Data came from immunoSEQ multiplex PCR; TCRdb stores just in-frame clones and leaves some out. The table includes roughly 100,000 clones, 10% detected once. This receptor was taken from a middle-aged man in good health and CMV-seropositive. The sequencing input was PBMCs. The chain uses TRBV7-9 and TRBJ2-7; D is ambiguous. The CDR3 spells CASSSEMYYEQYF. The CDR3 region has the DNA TGTGCCAGCAGCTCCGAGATGTACTACGAGCAGTACTTC.